The present T cell receptor (beta chain) was sequenced within a study of blood T cell repertoires in COVID-19. The overall study: The origin of the acute and convalescent COVID-19 samples was the United States, Italy and Spain. T cells, B-cell-depleted T cells, or PBMCs provided the cDNA or gDNA that served as material.

This clone was observed a single time. Germline V CDR1 and CDR2: MNHEY, SVGEGT. The CDR3 extends over 12 amino acids. Trimming cost V 5 bases and J 0 bases, with 3 bases left between them. Original methodology: By means of reference gene primer amplification, nucleated cell counts were estimated. Only in-frame clones appear in the TCRdb table, and some are missing; sequencing was by immunoSEQ multiplex PCR. That table furnishes V, J and clone size, whereas the DNA furnished D and trimming. The profile shows approximately 35,000 clones, around 80% of them singletons. The chain uses TRBV6-2 or TRBV6-3 and TRBJ2-3; D is ambiguous. The sequenced material came from peripheral blood. This clonotype was obtained from a man older than 75 with acute or convalescent COVID-19. CDR3 loop: CASSQSTDTQYF. DNA for the CDR3: TGTGCCAGCAGTCAGAGCACAGATACGCAGTATTTT.